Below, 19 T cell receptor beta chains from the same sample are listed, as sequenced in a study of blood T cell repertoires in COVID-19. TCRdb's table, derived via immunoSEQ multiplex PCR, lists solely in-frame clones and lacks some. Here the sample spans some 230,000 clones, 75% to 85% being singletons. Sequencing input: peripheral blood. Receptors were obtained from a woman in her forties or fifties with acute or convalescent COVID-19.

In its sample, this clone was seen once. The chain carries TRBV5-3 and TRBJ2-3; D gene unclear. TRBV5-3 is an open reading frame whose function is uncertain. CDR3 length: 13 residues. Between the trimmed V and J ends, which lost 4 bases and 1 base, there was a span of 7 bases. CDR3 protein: CARSPVRTDTQYF. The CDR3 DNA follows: TGTGCCAGAAGCCCGGTACGCACAGATACGCAGTATTTT.

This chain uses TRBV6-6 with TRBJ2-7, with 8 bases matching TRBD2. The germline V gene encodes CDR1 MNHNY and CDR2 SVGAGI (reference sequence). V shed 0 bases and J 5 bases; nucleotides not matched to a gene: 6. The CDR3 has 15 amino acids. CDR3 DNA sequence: TGTGCCAGCAGTTACTCACCTAGCGGGCCGGACGAGCAGTACTTC. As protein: CASSYSPSGPDEQYF.

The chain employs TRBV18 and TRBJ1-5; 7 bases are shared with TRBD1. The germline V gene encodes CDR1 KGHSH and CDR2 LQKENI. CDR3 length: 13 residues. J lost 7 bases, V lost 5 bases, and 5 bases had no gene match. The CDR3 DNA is TGTGCCAGCTCATCCCAGGGGGACCAGCCCCAGCATTTT. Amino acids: CASSSQGDQPQHF.

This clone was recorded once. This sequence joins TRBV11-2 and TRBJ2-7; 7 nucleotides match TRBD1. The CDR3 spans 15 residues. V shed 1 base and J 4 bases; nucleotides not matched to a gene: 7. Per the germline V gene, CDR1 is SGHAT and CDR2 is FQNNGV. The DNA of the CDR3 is TGTGCCAGCAGCTTAGGTCGGGCAGGGGGTTACGAGCAGTACTTC. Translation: CASSLGRAGGYEQYF.

CDR3 sequence (DNA): TGCGCCAGCAGCGAAGGGACAGGGGTTACGAACACCGGGGAGCTGTTTTTT. Encoded protein: CASSEGTGVTNTGELFF. The V gene is TRBV5-1, the J gene TRBJ2-2; 10 nucleotides line up with TRBD1. Germline CDR1 reads SGHRS; CDR2 reads YFSETQ. With V trimmed by 4 bases and J by 0 bases, 6 bases remained unmatched. The CDR3 runs to 17 residues.

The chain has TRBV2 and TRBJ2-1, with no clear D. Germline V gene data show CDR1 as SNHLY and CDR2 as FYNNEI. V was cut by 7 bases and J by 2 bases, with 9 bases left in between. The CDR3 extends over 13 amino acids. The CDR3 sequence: CASNARTYNEQFF. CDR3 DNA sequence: TGTGCCAGCAATGCGCGAACCTACAATGAGCAGTTCTTC.

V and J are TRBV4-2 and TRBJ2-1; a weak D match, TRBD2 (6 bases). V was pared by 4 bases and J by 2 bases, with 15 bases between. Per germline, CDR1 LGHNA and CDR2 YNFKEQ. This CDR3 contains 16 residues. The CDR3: CASSRGMTRTYNEQFF. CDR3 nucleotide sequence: TGTGCCAGCAGCCGAGGAATGACTAGGACCTACAATGAGCAGTTCTTC.

The DNA of the CDR3 is TGTGCCAGTAGTTCCCCGGGGGGCGAAGAGACCCAGTACTTC. Its protein is CASSSPGGEETQYF. V and J are TRBV19 and TRBJ2-5; maybe TRBD2 (7 bases). The CDR3 runs to 14 residues. The germline CDR1 and CDR2 sequences are LNHDA and SQIVND (reference sequence). The ends were cut back, 5 bases at V and 3 bases at J, with 13 bases in the middle.

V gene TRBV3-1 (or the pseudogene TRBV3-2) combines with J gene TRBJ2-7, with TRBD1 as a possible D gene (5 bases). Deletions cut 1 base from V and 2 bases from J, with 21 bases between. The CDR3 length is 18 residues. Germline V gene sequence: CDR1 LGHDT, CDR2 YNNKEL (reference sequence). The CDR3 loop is CASSQGGRVSLNPYEQYF. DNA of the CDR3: TGTGCCAGCAGCCAAGGCGGCAGGGTTTCCCTCAATCCCTACGAGCAGTACTTC.

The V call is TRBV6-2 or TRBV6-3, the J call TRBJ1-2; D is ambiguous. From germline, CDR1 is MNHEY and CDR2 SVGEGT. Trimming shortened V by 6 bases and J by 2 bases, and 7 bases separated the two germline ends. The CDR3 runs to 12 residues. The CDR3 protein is CASSHQNYGYTF. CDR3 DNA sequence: TGTGCCAGCAGCCATCAGAACTATGGCTACACCTTC.

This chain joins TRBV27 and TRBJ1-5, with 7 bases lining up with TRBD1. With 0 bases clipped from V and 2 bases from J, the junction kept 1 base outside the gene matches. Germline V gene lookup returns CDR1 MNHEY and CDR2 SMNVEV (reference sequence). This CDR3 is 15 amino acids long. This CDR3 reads CASSLSGGGNQPQHF. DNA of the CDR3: TGTGCCAGCAGTTTATCAGGGGGCGGCAATCAGCCCCAGCATTTT.

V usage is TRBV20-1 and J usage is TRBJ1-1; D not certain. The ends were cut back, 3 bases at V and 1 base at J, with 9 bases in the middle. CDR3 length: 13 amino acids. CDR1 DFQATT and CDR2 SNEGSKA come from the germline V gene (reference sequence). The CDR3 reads CSASRQANTEAFF. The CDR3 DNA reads TGCAGTGCTAGTCGGCAGGCGAACACTGAAGCTTTCTTT.

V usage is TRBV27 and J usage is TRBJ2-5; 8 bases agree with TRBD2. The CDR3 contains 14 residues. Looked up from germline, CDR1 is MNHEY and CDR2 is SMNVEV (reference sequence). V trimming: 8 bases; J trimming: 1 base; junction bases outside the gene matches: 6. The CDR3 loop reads CASADGRGQETQYF. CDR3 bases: TGTGCCAGCGCAGACGGGAGGGGCCAAGAGACCCAGTACTTC.

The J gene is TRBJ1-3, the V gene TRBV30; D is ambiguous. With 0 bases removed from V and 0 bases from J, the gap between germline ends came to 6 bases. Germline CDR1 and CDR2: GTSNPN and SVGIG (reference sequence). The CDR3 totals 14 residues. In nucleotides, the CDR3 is TGTGCCTGGAGTGTAGTAGACTCTGGAAACACCATATATTTT. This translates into CAWSVVDSGNTIYF. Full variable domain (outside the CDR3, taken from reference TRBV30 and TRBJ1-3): SQTIHQWPATLVQPVGSPLSLECTVEGTSNPNLYWYRQAAGRGLQLLFYSVGIGQISSEVPQNLSASRPQDRQFILSSKKLLLSDSGFYLCAWSVVDSGNTIYFGEGSWLTVV.

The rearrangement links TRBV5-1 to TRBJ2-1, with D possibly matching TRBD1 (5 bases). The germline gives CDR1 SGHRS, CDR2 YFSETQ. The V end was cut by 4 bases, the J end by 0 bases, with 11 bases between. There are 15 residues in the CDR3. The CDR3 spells CASSPRQNSYNEQFF. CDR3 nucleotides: TGCGCCAGCAGCCCAAGACAGAACTCCTACAATGAGCAGTTCTTC.

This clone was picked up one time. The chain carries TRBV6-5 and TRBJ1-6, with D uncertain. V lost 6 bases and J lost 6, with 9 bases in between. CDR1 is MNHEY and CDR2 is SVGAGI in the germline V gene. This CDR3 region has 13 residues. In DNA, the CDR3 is TGTGCCAGCAGCCCCGACTCTAATTCACCCCTCCACTTT. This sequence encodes CASSPDSNSPLHF.

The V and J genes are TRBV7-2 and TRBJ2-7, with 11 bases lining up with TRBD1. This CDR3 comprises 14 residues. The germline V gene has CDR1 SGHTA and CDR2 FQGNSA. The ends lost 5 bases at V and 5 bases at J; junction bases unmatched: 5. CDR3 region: CASSARTGGHEQYF. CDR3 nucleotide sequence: TGTGCCAGCAGCGCTCGGACAGGGGGCCACGAGCAGTACTTC.

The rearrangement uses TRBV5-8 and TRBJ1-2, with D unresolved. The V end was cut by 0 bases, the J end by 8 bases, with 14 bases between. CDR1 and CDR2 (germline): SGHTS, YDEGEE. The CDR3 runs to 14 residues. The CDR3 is CASSLGPQARGYTF. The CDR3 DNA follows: TGTGCCAGCAGCTTGGGTCCCCAGGCCCGAGGCTACACCTTC.

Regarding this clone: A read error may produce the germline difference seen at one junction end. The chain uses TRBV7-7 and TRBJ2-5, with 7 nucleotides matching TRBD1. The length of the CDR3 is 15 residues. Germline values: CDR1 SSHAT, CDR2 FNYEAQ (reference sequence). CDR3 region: CASSLGLEGGETQYF. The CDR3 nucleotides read TGTGCTAGCAGCTTGGGCCTCGAAGGGGGCGAGACCCAGTACTTC.